A selection of T cell receptor beta chains follows, all from one sample in a study of T cells expressing NK-cell markers. TCRdb re-called the 5' RACE reads; every CDR3 protein appears as one record, without DNA. This sample contains about 410,000 distinct CDR3 sequences. The sample comprised blood T cells: a sorted CD56 or NKG2C T cell subset, CD4+ or CD8+ T cells, or bulk PBMC T cells (not recorded which). These receptors were taken from a woman between 45 and 60 years old in good health. Both conserved end residues are part of each CDR3.

j_gene: TRBJ2-2
len: 15
v_gene: TRBV7-9
CDR3aa: CASSPPGTGGLTLFF

j_gene: TRBJ1-2
len: 13
v_gene: TRBV27
CDR3aa: CASSLRQQDGYTF

j_gene: TRBJ2-1
len: 14
v_gene: TRBV27
CDR3aa: CASSRTLLDNEQFF

j_gene: TRBJ2-6
len: 16
v_gene: TRBV9
CDR3aa: CASSVGGTSGANVLTF

j_gene: TRBJ2-3
len: 13
v_gene: TRBV24-1
CDR3aa: CATRSGWSDTQYF

j_gene: TRBJ2-1
len: 15
v_gene: TRBV27
CDR3aa: CASSLWLTSGLEQFF

j_gene: TRBJ2-1
len: 12
v_gene: TRBV18
CDR3aa: CASSPGGSGQFF

j_gene: TRBJ2-7
len: 14
v_gene: TRBV3-1
CDR3aa: CASSLLARGSEQYF

j_gene: TRBJ2-2
len: 17
v_gene: TRBV3-1
CDR3aa: CASSQERREGRTGELFF

j_gene: TRBJ2-1
len: 17
v_gene: TRBV27
CDR3aa: CASQSFGTSGNTNEQFF

j_gene: TRBJ1-6
len: 13
v_gene: TRBV19
CDR3aa: CASNDQFNSPLHF

j_gene: TRBJ1-5
len: 14
v_gene: TRBV18
CDR3aa: CASSPGGGDQPQHF

j_gene: TRBJ1-1
len: 16
v_gene: TRBV19
CDR3aa: CASSLRGRGGGTEAFF

j_gene: TRBJ2-1
len: 14
v_gene: TRBV9
CDR3aa: CASSDSSAYNEQFF

j_gene: TRBJ2-5
len: 16
v_gene: TRBV24-1
CDR3aa: CATSDSGKGMGETQYF

j_gene: TRBJ2-1
len: 13
v_gene: TRBV15
CDR3aa: CATSWAQGNEQFF

j_gene: TRBJ2-2
len: 11
v_gene: TRBV10-3
CDR3aa: CAISELGELFF

j_gene: TRBJ2-1
len: 12
v_gene: TRBV11-2
CDR3aa: CASSPIRNEQFF

j_gene: TRBJ2-1
len: 15
v_gene: TRBV4-2
CDR3aa: CASSHTSGKVHEQFF

j_gene: TRBJ2-1
len: 17
v_gene: TRBV28
CDR3aa: CASSSLGAAGSYNEQFF

j_gene: TRBJ2-5
len: 14
v_gene: TRBV5-6
CDR3aa: CASSLDKVRETQYF

j_gene: TRBJ2-2
len: 18
v_gene: TRBV24-1
CDR3aa: CATSDRRGRGIETGELFF

j_gene: TRBJ1-2
len: 14
v_gene: TRBV7-8
CDR3aa: CASSPGHQNYGYTF

j_gene: TRBJ1-4
len: 14
v_gene: TRBV20-1
CDR3aa: CSALDRVGGEKLFF

j_gene: TRBJ2-3
len: 16
v_gene: TRBV5-1
CDR3aa: CASSLVGQGTTDTQYF

j_gene: TRBJ2-4
len: 13
v_gene: TRBV20-1
CDR3aa: CSTSGIAKNIQYF

j_gene: TRBJ1-1
len: 11
v_gene: TRBV10-2
CDR3aa: CASSAMTEAFF

j_gene: TRBJ2-5
len: 15
v_gene: TRBV5-6
CDR3aa: CASSLASGLQETQYF

j_gene: TRBJ2-1
len: 12
v_gene: TRBV6-2/TRBV6-3
CDR3aa: CASSADINEQFF

j_gene: TRBJ1-5
len: 13
v_gene: TRBV12-3/TRBV12-4
CDR3aa: CASRDNRLSPQHF

j_gene: TRBJ2-1
len: 16
v_gene: TRBV3-1
CDR3aa: CASSPYSGRAHNEQFF

j_gene: TRBJ2-5
len: 15
v_gene: TRBV10-2
CDR3aa: CASNEQGAFIETQYF

j_gene: TRBJ2-2
len: 18
v_gene: TRBV19
CDR3aa: CASSQALAGGQYTGELFF

j_gene: TRBJ2-2
len: 14
v_gene: TRBV12-3/TRBV12-4
CDR3aa: CASSLQGVTGELFF

j_gene: TRBJ2-4
len: 14
v_gene: TRBV2
CDR3aa: CASSEVRGKNIQYF

j_gene: TRBJ2-3
len: 17
v_gene: TRBV5-1
CDR3aa: CASSLALVSGTTDTQYF

j_gene: TRBJ1-1
len: 13
v_gene: TRBV29-1
CDR3aa: CSVERGGGTEAFF

j_gene: TRBJ2-5
len: 14
v_gene: TRBV20-1
CDR3aa: CSAGPGTWRETQYF

j_gene: TRBJ2-7
len: 14
v_gene: TRBV19
CDR3aa: CASSRTSGDYEQYF

j_gene: TRBJ2-7
len: 17
v_gene: TRBV3-1
CDR3aa: CASSQKGTSGSNYEQYF

j_gene: TRBJ2-7
len: 14
v_gene: TRBV12-3/TRBV12-4
CDR3aa: CASRPTGDSYEQYF

j_gene: TRBJ1-1
len: 11
v_gene: TRBV30
CDR3aa: CAWSPSEKAFF

j_gene: TRBJ2-1
len: 15
v_gene: TRBV7-9
CDR3aa: CASSPVWRELDEQFF

j_gene: TRBJ1-1
len: 14
v_gene: TRBV18
CDR3aa: CASSSGEGGTEAFF

j_gene: TRBJ2-1
len: 12
v_gene: TRBV7-9
CDR3aa: CGVSGGYDEQFF

j_gene: TRBJ2-6
len: 16
v_gene: TRBV6-4
CDR3aa: CASSRQGGSGANVLTF